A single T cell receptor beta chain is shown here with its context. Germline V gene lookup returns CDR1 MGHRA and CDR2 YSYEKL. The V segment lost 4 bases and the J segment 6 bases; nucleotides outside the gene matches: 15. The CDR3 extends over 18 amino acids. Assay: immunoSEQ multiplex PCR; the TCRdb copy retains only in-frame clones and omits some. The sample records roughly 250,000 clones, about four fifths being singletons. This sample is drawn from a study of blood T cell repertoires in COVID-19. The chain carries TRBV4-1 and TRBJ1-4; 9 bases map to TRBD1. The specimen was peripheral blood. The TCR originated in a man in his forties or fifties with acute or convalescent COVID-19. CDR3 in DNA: TGCGCCAGCAGCCTTACCGGGACAGGGAAGTTTCAAGATGAAAAACTGTTTTTT. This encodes CASSLTGTGKFQDEKLFF.